The source of this T cell receptor beta chain is a study of blood T cell repertoires in COVID-19. As for the study in general: Material from acute and convalescent COVID-19 was sourced from the United States, Italy and Spain. In each case, the material was cDNA or gDNA derived from T cells, B-cell-depleted T cells, or PBMCs.

The CDR3 has 15 residues. Per the germline V gene, CDR1 is GTSNPN and CDR2 is SVGIG (reference sequence). Unmatched junction bases numbered 5, after V lost 0 bases and J lost 4 bases. Authors' analysis steps: Amplification of reference gene primers was used by the study to estimate nucleated cell counts. Profiled with immunoSEQ multiplex PCR; TCRdb holds only in-frame clones, not every one. The V and J calls and clone size are taken from that table; D and trimming were inferred from the DNA. In the table there are 200,000 to 250,000 clones, 85% to 90% of which are singletons. Sequencing input: peripheral blood. The receptor comes from a man younger than 30 with active or convalescent COVID-19. The rearrangement uses TRBV30 and TRBJ1-1, with 10 bases aligning to TRBD1. The CDR3 spells CAWSVSDRGFTEAFF. CDR3 bases: TGTGCCTGGAGTGTTTCGGACAGGGGGTTCACTGAAGCTTTCTTT. Drawing the rest from reference TRBV30 and TRBJ1-1, the complete variable domain is SQTIHQWPATLVQPVGSPLSLECTVEGTSNPNLYWYRQAAGRGLQLLFYSVGIGQISSEVPQNLSASRPQDRQFILSSKKLLLSDSGFYLCAWSVSDRGFTEAFFGQGTRLTVV.